The clone carrying this T cell receptor (beta chain) occurred many times. Its antigen is undetermined. Not enrolled were patients with uncontrolled infection, other autoimmune disease, pregnancy or lactation. Diagnostic assessment was based on clinical symptoms, serum thyroxine and TRAb, thyroid ultrasound and orbital computed tomography. RNA transcripts gave rise to amplified TCR beta CDR3 regions. First-round RT-PCR of the TCR CDR3 relied on the HTBI primer set. A single record per CDR3 protein comes from TCRdb applying MiXCR to the multiplex PCR reads. Of roughly 240,000 distinct CDR3 sequences in the sample, approximately 25% are singletons; the top ten hold approximately 35%. The source of the sample is a study of T cells in Graves' hyperthyroidism and ophthalmopathy. Study-wide findings and caveats: The blood repertoire included most of the expanded thyroid clonotypes above 0.001. The model predicted ophthalmopathy a median around 6.5 months before onset.

The CDR3 consists of 15 residues. Germline V gene sequence: CDR1 LNHDA, CDR2 SQIVND (reference sequence). V was cut by 5 bases and J by 2 bases, with 15 bases left in between. The chain recombines TRBV19 with TRBJ2-5; D might be TRBD1 (6 bases). The sample was blood. This clonotype was sampled from a woman between 40 and 50 years old with Graves' ophthalmopathy. This chain's CDR3 is CASSHRTAIQETQYF. In DNA form, the CDR3 reads TGTGCCAGTAGTCACCGGACAGCTATACAAGAGACCCAGTACTTC.